This is a list of T cell receptor beta chains from one sample in a study of cytomegalovirus exposure and HLA in healthy donors. The protocol was immunoSEQ multiplex PCR, while the TCRdb copy is restricted to in-frame clones and leaves out a portion. The table has under 300,000 clones, 80% to 90% seen once. The source material was PBMCs. The receptors originated from a woman aged 18-30 years in good health and CMV-seronegative. The CDR3 runs from the conserved cysteine through the conserved F or W. The D gene is left open where the match is weak.

cdr3_nt cdr3_aa d_call j_call v_call
TGTGCCAGCAGTGAAGTTGTAGACAGGACACTGTTTTTT CASSEVVDRTLFF - TRBJ1-4 TRBV6-1
TGCGCCAGCAGTCCGGGTAGCGGGAGAGGCTACGAGCAGTACTTC CASSPGSGRGYEQYF TRBD2 TRBJ2-7 TRBV5-1
TGTGCCATCAGTGAGGAGGTTCGAAACACCATATATTTT CAISEEVRNTIYF - TRBJ1-3 TRBV10-3
TGTGCCAGCAGCCCCCTGGGGACAGGGGGCTGGCAGCCCCAGCATTTT CASSPLGTGGWQPQHF TRBD1 TRBJ1-5 TRBV7-2
TGTGCCTGGAGTGGAAACAGTCCCTACGAGCAGTACTTC CAWSGNSPYEQYF - TRBJ2-7 TRBV30
TGTGCCTGGAGTGTGAAGTGGCCTCAGCCCCAGCATTTT CAWSVKWPQPQHF - TRBJ1-5 TRBV30
TGTGCCAGCAGTGACGAGACAGGGGGACTTAGCTATGGCTACACCTTC CASSDETGGLSYGYTF TRBD1 TRBJ1-2 TRBV25-1
TGTGCCAGCAGTGGGGGACCGGGACTCCTGAATTCACCCCTCCACTTT CASSGGPGLLNSPLHF - TRBJ1-6 TRBV2
TGTGCCAGCAGCACCCGACAGGGAAACACCGGGGAGCTGTTTTTT CASSTRQGNTGELFF TRBD1 TRBJ2-2 TRBV13
TGTGCCAGCAGTGCCGGGATAACCACCGGGGAGCTGTTTTTT CASSAGITTGELFF - TRBJ2-2 TRBV6-5
TGCGCCAGCAGCTGGAGGACAGGAGATACGCAGTATTTT CASSWRTGDTQYF TRBD1 TRBJ2-3 TRBV5-1
TGTGCCAGCGGTAGCTTAGGCAGCTCCTACAATGAGCAGTTCTTC CASGSLGSSYNEQFF - TRBJ2-1 TRBV6-5
TGCGCCAGCAGTAGATTCCCGGGCGGGGCTAACTATGGCTACACCTTC CASSRFPGGANYGYTF - TRBJ1-2 TRBV4-1
TGTGCCAGCAGCTTAATCTTTTCCTACGAGCAGTACTTC CASSLIFSYEQYF - TRBJ2-7 TRBV11-3
TGTGCCAGCAGTTTCTATTCAGGGGGCAACAATCAGCCCCAGCATTTT CASSFYSGGNNQPQHF TRBD1 TRBJ1-5 TRBV28
TGTGCCAGCAGTTACCGGACACGGTCCTACGAGCAGTACTTC CASSYRTRSYEQYF - TRBJ2-7 TRBV6-5
TGTGCCAGCAGGCTTAGCGGGGGCGTCCAAGAGACCCAGTACTTC CASRLSGGVQETQYF TRBD2 TRBJ2-5 TRBV6-5
TGCGCCAGCAGCTTGGCCTCCGGTGGACAGGGAACGTACGAGCAGTACTTC CASSLASGGQGTYEQYF TRBD1 TRBJ2-7 TRBV5-1
TGCGCCAGCAGCTTGGTCGTTCTAGGTAACACTGAAGCTTTCTTT CASSLVVLGNTEAFF - TRBJ1-1 TRBV5-1
TGTGCCATCAGTTATTTAAGCGGGGGGGCCAACAATGAGCAGTTCTTC CAISYLSGGANNEQFF TRBD2 TRBJ2-1 TRBV10-3
TGCGCCAGCAGCTGGGGACAGGGGGGGCGAGATACGCAGTATTTT CASSWGQGGRDTQYF TRBD1 TRBJ2-3 TRBV5-1
TGTGCCAGCAGCTACGACAGGGACTACTATGGCTACACCTTC CASSYDRDYYGYTF TRBD1 TRBJ1-2 TRBV6-6
TGTGCCAGCAGCTTATATGGGGCCCAAACAGGAATCTTT CASSLYGAQTGIF - TRBJ1-1 TRBV7-9